The 15 T cell receptor beta chains below were found in one sample sequenced in a study of T cells in Graves' hyperthyroidism and ophthalmopathy. Authors of the study amplified TCR beta CDR3 regions from RNA transcripts. The HTBI primer set drove a first-round RT-PCR of the TCR CDR3. One entry per CDR3 protein results from TCRdb running MiXCR on the multiplex PCR reads. In the table there are fewer than 400,000 distinct CDR3 sequences, about a sixth of which are singletons. Material for sequencing was blood. These receptors were collected from a woman younger than 30 with Graves' hyperthyroidism that later progressed to Graves' ophthalmopathy.

This clonotype was counted many times. The rearrangement joins TRBV3-1 to TRBJ2-5, with D tentatively TRBD2 (5 bases). The V end lost 1 base, the J end lost 7 bases, and 10 bases lay between the germline ends. This CDR3 has 13 amino acids. Germline assignment: CDR1 LGHDT and CDR2 YNNKEL (reference sequence). The CDR3 region is CASSQAAVGTQYF. As DNA, the CDR3 is TGTGCCAGCAGCCAAGCAGCGGTAGGGACCCAGTACTTC.

This clonotype has ten or more counts. The chain uses TRBV15 and TRBJ2-7, with 10 bases fitting TRBD2. Losses at the gene ends were 1 base for V and 4 bases for J; bases not matched to a gene: 7. This CDR3 is 16 amino acids long. The germline V gene encodes CDR1 LNHNV and CDR2 YYDKDF (reference sequence). The CDR3 here is CATSRGDLAGVYEQYF. CDR3 bases: TGTGCCACCAGCAGAGGAGACCTAGCGGGAGTATACGAGCAGTACTTC.

This clonotype was counted between two and nine times. V is TRBV25-1 and J is TRBJ2-4; D is uncertain. CDR3 length: 15 amino acids. Trimming pared 1 base from V and 2 bases from J, leaving 9 bases between. Germline V CDR1 and CDR2: MGHDK, SYGVNS. CDR3 DNA sequence: TGTGCCAGCAGTGAATCGTCAGTGACCAAAAACATTCAGTACTTC. This codes for CASSESSVTKNIQYF. Full variable domain (missing parts from reference TRBV25-1 and TRBJ2-4): EADIYQTPRYLVIGTGKKITLECSQTMGHDKMYWYQQDPGMELHLIHYSYGVNSTEKGDLSSESTVSRIRTEHFPLTLESARPSHTSQYLCASSESSVTKNIQYFGAGTRLSVL.

This clonotype was seen ten or more times. The chain is built from TRBV20-1 and TRBJ1-2, with TRBD1 identical over 8 bases. This CDR3 is 14 amino acids long. The trim removed 1 base at V and 5 bases at J, leaving 6 bases unmatched. Germline lookup yields CDR1 DFQATT and CDR2 SNEGSKA (reference sequence). The CDR3 region is CSARATGGWYGYTF. The CDR3 nucleotides read TGCAGTGCTAGAGCCACAGGGGGTTGGTATGGCTACACCTTC.

This clonotype came up many times. The rearrangement joins TRBV28 to TRBJ2-4; possible D gene TRBD2, 5 bases. V was shortened by 7 bases and J by 1 base, with 8 bases between the two germline ends. The germline CDR1 and CDR2 sequences are MDHEN and SYDVKM. The CDR3 contains 13 residues. CDR3 DNA sequence: TGTGCCAGCAAACCGGGGGCCAAAAACATTCAGTACTTC. Translated, it gives CASKPGAKNIQYF.

The gene calls are TRBV3-1 and TRBJ1-3; TRBD1 matches 7 bases. J gave up 0 bases and V 1 base, and 9 bases lay outside the gene matches. Germline CDR1 reads LGHDT; CDR2 reads YNNKEL (reference sequence). The CDR3 is made up of 18 amino acids. CDR3 protein: CASSQVAGQTPSGNTIYF. CDR3 nucleotide sequence: TGTGCCAGCAGCCAAGTGGCGGGACAGACGCCCTCTGGAAACACCATATATTTT. Using reference TRBV3-1 and TRBJ1-3 for the parts outside the CDR3, the full variable domain is DTAVSQTPKYLVTQMGNDKSIKCEQNLGHDTMYWYKQDSKKFLKIMFSYNNKELIINETVPNRFSPKSPDKAHLNLHINSLELGDSAVYFCASSQVAGQTPSGNTIYFGEGSWLTVV.

V and J are TRBV9 and TRBJ1-3; TRBD1 is a possible D gene (5 bases). Germline CDR1 is SGDLS and CDR2 is YYNGEE. The V and J ends lost 4 bases and 0 bases respectively, with 11 bases between them. This CDR3 is 15 amino acids long. The CDR3 DNA reads TGTGCCAGCAGCTCCCTAGGACACTCTGGAAACACCATATATTTT. It specifies CASSSLGHSGNTIYF.

A few counts support this clonotype. The gene calls are TRBV3-1 and TRBJ2-6, with no clear D. The V and J ends lost 2 bases and 0 bases respectively, with 11 bases between them. This CDR3 region has 17 residues. Germline CDR1 LGHDT, CDR2 YNNKEL (reference sequence). The CDR3 DNA sequence: TGTGCCAGCAGCCAAATTAGGGCAGGCTCTGGGGCCAACGTCCTGACTTTC. Translation: CASSQIRAGSGANVLTF.

This clonotype turned up a few times. The chain combines TRBV7-9 with TRBJ1-4, with 9 positions matching TRBD1. With 6 bases clipped from V and 8 bases from J, the junction kept 7 bases outside the gene matches. The length of the CDR3 is 14 residues. Germline CDR1 reads SEHNR; CDR2 reads FQNEAQ (reference sequence). CDR3 coding DNA: TGTGCCAGCAGTACCCGGGACAGGGACGAAAAACTGTTTTTT. Its protein is CASSTRDRDEKLFF.

This clonotype has more than one count but fewer than ten. V usage is TRBV14 and J usage is TRBJ2-2; D is ambiguous. Germline V lookup: CDR1 SGHDN, CDR2 FVKESK. Between the trimmed V and J ends, which lost 0 bases and 1 base, there was a span of 6 bases. CDR3 length equals 15 residues. CDR3 bases: TGTGCCAGCAGCCAAGAGTTAGGGAACACCGGGGAGCTGTTTTTT. This translates into CASSQELGNTGELFF.

This clonotype was seen at least ten times. V gene TRBV27 combines with J gene TRBJ2-1; TRBD1 aligns across 9 bases. V was pared by 1 base and J by 2 bases, with 3 bases of the junction left unmatched. This CDR3 is built from 16 residues. Germline V gene sequence: CDR1 MNHEY, CDR2 SMNVEV (reference sequence). For the CDR3, the DNA is TGTGCCAGCAGTTTATTAGGACAGGGGACCTACAATGAGCAGTTCTTC. Protein product: CASSLLGQGTYNEQFF.

The table lists this clonotype with many counts. The chain combines TRBV20-1 with TRBJ2-3; 15 bases map to TRBD2. The CDR3 sequence is 18 residues long. Germline CDR1 DFQATT, CDR2 SNEGSKA (reference sequence). The trim removed 6 bases at V and 3 bases at J, leaving 13 bases unmatched. The DNA for the CDR3 is TGCAGTGCCAGGAGACCGGGACTAGCGGGAGGCCGAACAGATACGCAGTATTTT. It translates to CSARRPGLAGGRTDTQYF.

V is TRBV25-1 and J is TRBJ2-5; TRBD2 matches 8 bases. The CDR3 runs to 14 residues. J lost 5 bases, V lost 4 bases, and 6 bases had no gene match. Germline assignment: CDR1 MGHDK and CDR2 SYGVNS. CDR3 loop: CASSGGGLRETQYF. The CDR3 DNA sequence: TGTGCCAGCAGTGGCGGGGGGCTTCGGGAGACCCAGTACTTC.

In this sample, this clonotype turned up many times. The genes are TRBV7-9 and TRBJ2-7; TRBD2 agrees at 8 bases. The CDR3 is made up of 14 amino acids. Germline CDR1 reads SEHNR; CDR2 reads FQNEAQ (reference sequence). The J segment lost 6 bases and the V segment lost 5 bases, leaving 9 bases of the junction unmatched. This chain's CDR3 is CASSLSGGPSEQYF. CDR3 nucleotide sequence: TGTGCCAGCAGCCTATCGGGAGGGCCTTCCGAGCAGTACTTC.

This clonotype was recorded at least ten times. The chain links TRBV2 to TRBJ2-2; the match to TRBD2 covers 10 bases. Losses at the gene ends were 11 bases for V and 4 bases for J; bases not matched to a gene: 4. CDR1 SNHLY and CDR2 FYNNEI come from the germline V gene. This CDR3 region has 13 residues. The CDR3 nucleotides are TGTGCCGGCTGGACTAGCGGCACCGGGGAGCTGTTTTTT. This translates into CAGWTSGTGELFF.